This T cell receptor beta chain was captured by sequencing in a study of human T cells and chemical hapten exposure. Across the whole study: Patch tests of 0.01% DPC on the upper back were read at 6 days.

One entry per CDR3 protein, called by TCRdb with MiXCR from the RACE reads. Among roughly 180,000 distinct CDR3 sequences, roughly 15% were seen once, and the ten largest hold about 1.7%. The germline gives CDR1 LGHDT, CDR2 YNNKEL (reference sequence). The CDR3 runs 12 residues. This sample's time point: patch test 1, 2 weeks after DPC sensitization. Stated treatment: therapeutic diphenylcyclopropenone sensitization with weekly scalp DPC. Donation of samples came from alopecia patients who were 18 to 70 years old and suitable for DPC. Points on this clonotype: Its ends do not fully match the called genes, so a read error is possible.

The chain uses TRBV3-1 and TRBJ1-2; no clear D gene. The receptor was derived from a woman between 25 and 40 years old with alopecia areata. Some clones in this sample may be carry-over from other donors' samples. Sequenced material: whole blood, taken in connection with sensitization to the hapten diphenylcyclopropenone (DPC). CDR3 in DNA: TGTGCCAGCAGCGACTCGAACTATGGCTACTCCTTC. This sequence encodes CASSDSNYGYSF.